Given below is one TCR beta chain in context. What antigen it recognizes has not been identified. Base quality data are lacking; no much larger clone is found one base away. The germline V and J ends show losses of 5 bases and 6 bases respectively, and no gene match explains 10 bases of the junction. CDR1 and CDR2 (SEHNR, FQNEAQ) derive from the germline V gene (reference sequence). From its cysteine to its phenylalanine, the CDR3 spans 14 amino acids. Only CDR3 DNA remains: 42 bases, in frame from the first base. The data were taken from a study of cytomegalovirus exposure and HLA in healthy donors (dated by TCRdb to 2016 to 2017). About the study as a whole: According to an earlier analysis of a few hundred of the donors, about 190 million T cells yielded 120 million or so unique TCR beta sequences and 276 Gb of sequence data. To decide whether each TCR beta V gene segment behaved as functional or pseudogenic, an earlier analysis of some 600 of the donors relied on high-throughput TCR beta sequencing. To predict cytomegalovirus infection status, the study brought together high-throughput TCR immunosequencing, statistical association of individual TCRs with disease status, and machine learning. Donor age, sex, ethnicity and CMV serostatus were collected together with the repertoire data. Along with the roughly 670-subject first cohort, a separate validation cohort of 120 different subjects was used. A later genetic analysis took genome-wide SNP genotypes for 398 of the 666 donors and used that subset as a discovery cohort. Both class I and class II loci were covered by HLA typing, at four-digit resolution. The aim of the study was to test whether cataloging public T cell receptors could identify signatures of past pathogen exposure. Four to six DR-DQ haplotypes were handled as single units for association and clustering, since linkage in the cohort was strong. Every discovery cohort repertoire had been produced on one sequencing platform. In a later analysis, previously published TCR beta repertoires from 600 to 850 donors were re-analyzed and high-resolution HLA genotyping was added so that TCR occurrence patterns could be studied. Across under 500 genotyped donors of the cohort, an average of approximately 240,000 unique TCR beta nucleotide sequences per donor were sequenced, and roughly a sixth of those sequences were non-productive. The study used immunosequencing to profile the T cell repertoires of several hundred subjects and linked those repertoires to cytomegalovirus serostatus. Typing coverage varied by locus: about 620-630 donors for A, B, C, DRB1 and DQB1; roughly 510 for DQA1; about 590 for DPA1; around 490 for DPB1. Rather than using new phenotypic data, the later analysis identified candidate immune exposures from TCR beta sequences and from how often those sequences occurred across donors. About 300 gigabases of sequencing data and roughly 81 million unique TCR sequences made up an early release that covered over 550 HLA-typed donors. The genetic ancestry cluster associated with self-reported Caucasian donors included over 65% of the 350 to 500 genotyped donors.

The cohort consisted of 650 to 700 healthy bone marrow donors. At the time of sampling, all cohort members were nominally healthy, though unrecorded immune exposures were likely present. The donor tested CMV seropositive and was one of the 289 seropositive cohort members. A peripheral blood sample was collected from each donor, and TCR beta sequencing was performed on peripheral blood mononuclear cells. Genomic DNA was extracted from the blood cell samples with the Qiagen DNeasy Blood Extraction Kit. Study-wide findings and limitations: Several of the top co-occurrence clusters appeared to be linked to parvovirus B19, influenza, CMV and Epstein-Barr virus, according to a later analysis. The classifier was reported to diagnose cytomegalovirus status with high specificity and sensitivity in both the original cohort and the validation cohort. Presence/absence analyses assumed roughly uniform sequencing depth across donors, an assumption that may not hold. Linkage disequilibrium might explain the correlated functional status among segregating V segments, but an unknown experimental factor could not be excluded. The study listed 170 or so TCR beta chains as associated with cytomegalovirus. Assigning TCR associations to individual alleles was difficult when HLA alleles, especially DR and DQ, strongly co-occurred. V-gene and J-gene trimming of TCR beta chains was associated with a missense DCLRE1C variant in a later genetic analysis, and the association was replicated in an independent cohort. Because counts were too low, fewer than 20 rarely observed V segments, including chromosome 9 orphons, were excluded from the earlier analysis of 587 of the donors. Most CMV-associated TCR beta chains appeared to be HLA-restricted in a later analysis, and the HLA associations seemed to be driven largely by CMV exposure. A few of the identified cytomegalovirus-associated TCR beta chains were confirmed in vitro to be specific for cytomegalovirus antigens. Only TCR beta chains were sequenced in this cohort, and the absence of alpha or paired-chain data limited detectable features. At a false discovery rate of 0.05, a later analysis linked some 18,000 TCR beta sequences to specific HLA alleles. A further reported finding was that TCR beta sequences accurately predicted the HLA-A and HLA-B alleles for most subjects in the first cohort. Most TCR sequences were seen in very few donors, while some public TCRs were found in many individuals. According to a later genetic analysis, donors in an Asian-associated ancestry cluster had fewer N-insertions in productive TCRs than the approximately 610-donor mean. It was suggested by the authors that the approach could potentially be generalized to other disease states and immunological phenotypes. In an earlier analysis of 587 of the donors, most TCR beta V segments were observed in productive rearrangements about 90% or about 30% of the time, broadly matching IMGT annotations. A cluster of highly shared sequence variants was judged likely to represent a technical artifact of the sequencing pipeline. Because the 87-base-pair reads could not distinguish some IMGT-functional V segments, including TRBV6-2 and TRBV6-3, those segments were excluded. The only immune exposure information available for the cohort was CMV serostatus. HLA typing was unavailable for some donors at each locus, so association tests used only the typed subset. In a later analysis, the rate of TCR association differed among HLA loci, with DRB1 alleles having the most associated TCRs and HLA-C alleles having the fewest. In a later analysis, HLA-associated TCR beta chains were found to be more clonally expanded and to have lower generation probabilities than equally common non-associated chains.

The library was prepared using the immunoSEQ multiplex PCR assay. The multiplex PCR relied on a mix of 60 forward primers for TCR Vbeta segments and 13 reverse primers for TCR Jbeta segments. Amplification of the CDR3 region of rearranged TCR beta genes was performed with a multiplex PCR assay on genomic DNA. The Illumina HiSeq System was used to sequence the amplified TCR beta libraries as 87-base-pair reads. The authors' analysis ran thus. Across the 600 to 700 repertoires, a later analysis counted some 80 million unique TCR beta chains, 9.5 million to 13 million of which were shared by at least two donors. Raw reads were error-corrected and collapsed into unique sequences by a nearest-neighbor algorithm in which closely related sequences were merged to remove PCR and sequencing errors. CDR3 sequences were aligned to IMGT reference sequences to assign V, D and J gene segments. Each retained sequence needed at least a six-nucleotide match to both a V gene segment and a J gene segment. Rearrangements were called productive when the CDR3 lacked stop codons and stayed in frame with V and J; all others were non-productive. Following IMGT convention, CDR3 was defined as the stretch from the second conserved V-encoded cysteine to the conserved J-encoded phenylalanine. Sequences without an unambiguous match to a single V gene segment were excluded from the earlier analysis of about 600 of the donors. An earlier analysis of under 750 of the donors called V segments functional above 56.7% productive rearrangements and segregating when the between-donor standard deviation exceeded 5%. A statistical classification framework was built for diagnosing cytomegalovirus status from the catalog of TCR beta chain sequences. In a later analysis, V and J genes were assigned by comparing TCR nucleotide sequences against IMGT/GENE-DB human TR gene sequences. A later analysis assigned CDR3 sequences and most-parsimonious VDJ recombination scenarios with the TCRdist pipeline. A later analysis defined each TCR beta chain by its CDR3 amino acid sequence plus V-gene family, and excluded reads lacking a unique V-gene family. As a way to deal with suspected cross-contamination and a sequencing artifact, a later analysis dropped 450 to 700 nucleotide sequences that were highly shared and had low generation probability. For each public chain, a later analysis derived a clonal expansion index from normalized ranks of inferred template counts within each repertoire. Generation probabilities in a later analysis came from a VDJ recombination model fitted to out-of-frame rearrangements, and those results were checked against IGoR. A later analysis scored TCR-TCR, TCR-HLA and TCR-CMV co-occurrence with hypergeometric tests, applying a repertoire-size bias correction to TCR pairs. A later analysis estimated false discovery rates by permuting HLA or CMV assignments 20 times. In a later analysis, co-occurring TCRs were grouped with DBSCAN, and TCRdist sequence similarity was added when clustering was performed within HLA-allele-positive subsets. For co-occurrence clustering, repertoires with fewer than 30,000 or more than 120,000 public chains were excluded, along with four to six repertoires with anomalous nucleotide sharing. Here the immuneACCESS table is served through TCRdb, limited to in-frame sequences with V and J called. Missing clones are a known gap in these copies; in checked studies unresolved V genes cover under half, and the rest lacks a known reason. The DNA gave D and trimming, while V, J and clone size come from that table. This sample is represented by 100,000 to 150,000 clones; 83% of them were singletons. The ten largest account for around 18% of the sample.

The sequence was obtained from a young man in good health and CMV-seropositive. The specimen was PBMCs. This receptor chain uses TRBV7-9 and TRBJ2-7; 7 bases in the middle match TRBD2. The base sequence is TGTGCCAGCAGCCGGATGGGGGGGTTGGGCGAGCAGTACTTC. Protein translation: CASSRMGGLGEQYF.